Following are 10 T cell receptor beta chains from one sample sequenced in a study of a mutant IDH1 vaccine in newly diagnosed glioma. Sequencing was performed with immunoSEQ multiplex PCR; in TCRdb, only in-frame clones are kept and a portion is missing. The repertoire holds about 56,000 clones, with about 87% as singletons. No cognate antigen is known for these TCRs. Time point specified: week 23, last vaccination. Every vaccine dose comprised 300 ug of mutant IDH1 20-mer peptide plus topical imiquimod. The specimen was PBMCs, collected from a glioma patient whose treatment included an IDH1 peptide vaccine. The receptors stem from a man in his forties with glioma.

The chain carries TRBV5-3 and TRBJ1-3; no definite D call. TRBV5-3 is given ORF status, its function remaining uncertain. The CDR3 runs 14 residues. V was cut by 1 base and J by 4 bases, with 9 bases left in between. CDR3 region: CARSLSPQGNTIYF. The CDR3 nucleotides read TGTGCCAGAAGCTTGTCCCCCCAAGGAAACACCATATATTTT.

The CDR3 spells CASRYGTGDGYTF. The CDR3 DNA reads as TGTGCCAGCAGATATGGGACAGGTGATGGCTACACCTTC. This chain joins TRBV6-6 and TRBJ1-2, with 8 bases matching TRBD1. Germline CDR1 MNHNY, CDR2 SVGAGI (reference sequence). Losses at the gene ends were 6 bases for V and 6 bases for J; bases not matched to a gene: 6. CDR3 length: 13 amino acids.

In its sample, this clone was seen a few times. The J gene is TRBJ1-5, the V gene TRBV18; 9 bases are a match to TRBD1. V gave up 3 bases and J gave up 2 bases; unmatched junction bases: 5. Germline V gene lookup returns CDR1 KGHSH and CDR2 LQKENI. The CDR3 is made up of 16 amino acids. The CDR3 protein is CASSPGQGGGNQPQHF. CDR3 in DNA: TGTGCCAGCTCACCGGGACAGGGAGGTGGCAATCAGCCCCAGCATTTT.

The chain couples TRBV28 to TRBJ1-2; D is unclear. V shed 2 bases and J shed 8 bases, with 12 bases lying between them. CDR1 MDHEN and CDR2 SYDVKM come from the germline V gene. The CDR3 is made up of 13 amino acids. The CDR3 loop reads CASSLRTSRGYTF. CDR3 DNA sequence: TGTGCCAGCAGTTTAAGAACCTCGAGAGGCTACACCTTC.

The rearrangement links TRBV10-3 to TRBJ2-7; 8 nucleotides agree with TRBD2. CDR3 length: 17 amino acids. Per germline, CDR1 ENHRY and CDR2 SYGVKD. V trimming: 5 bases; J trimming: 1 base; junction bases outside the gene matches: 13. CDR3 nucleotides: TGTGCCATCAGTAGTAGCGGGAAGCATTCTCCTTCCTACGAGCAGTACTTC. It specifies CAISSSGKHSPSYEQYF.

This clone was counted only a few times. This chain links TRBV4-1 with TRBJ1-1; D possibly corresponds to TRBD1 (5 bases). Germline CDR1 reads MGHRA; CDR2 reads YSYEKL. The CDR3 extends over 15 amino acids. Trimming took 4 bases from V and 1 from J, leaving 13 bases between them. The CDR3: CASSPSGLTNTEAFF. DNA for the CDR3: TGCGCCAGCAGCCCATCGGGACTTACGAACACTGAAGCTTTCTTT.

The genes are TRBV21-1 and TRBJ2-5; the D segment call TRBD2 is taken from the table without a DNA check. TRBV21-1 is a pseudogene. The CDR3 consists of 17 residues. DNA of the CDR3: TGTGCCAGCAGCAAAACCAGACTAGCGGGAATCAGGGAGACCCAGTACTTC. The encoded protein is CASSKTRLAGIRETQYF.

CDR3 sequence (DNA): TGCGCCAGCAGCCTATGGACTAGCGGGACGAACACCGGGGAGCTGTTTTTT. This encodes CASSLWTSGTNTGELFF. The chain links TRBV5-1 to TRBJ2-2; 12 bases align to TRBD2. The CDR3 extends over 17 amino acids. Per germline, CDR1 SGHRS and CDR2 YFSETQ. The junction had 4 bases not matched to a gene; V was cut back by 4 bases and J by 0 bases.

This clone was detected only once. The V and J genes are TRBV19 and TRBJ2-1; 13 bases are a match to TRBD2. This CDR3 is 16 amino acids long. V dropped 4 bases and J dropped 7; count of bases not matched to a gene: 7. Looked up from germline, CDR1 is LNHDA and CDR2 is SQIVND (reference sequence). This CDR3 is CASSTQLAGGRNEQFF. The CDR3 DNA is TGTGCCAGTAGTACGCAACTAGCGGGAGGGAGGAATGAGCAGTTCTTC.

This chain links TRBV9 with TRBJ2-7, with 7 positions matching TRBD2. J gave up 7 bases and V 0 bases, and 10 bases lay outside the gene matches. The CDR3 is made up of 15 amino acids. The germline V gene has CDR1 SGDLS and CDR2 YYNGEE. The CDR3 DNA is TGTGCCAGCAGCGTAGGACGGGGGGAGCTTTATGAGCAGTACTTC. Protein product: CASSVGRGELYEQYF.